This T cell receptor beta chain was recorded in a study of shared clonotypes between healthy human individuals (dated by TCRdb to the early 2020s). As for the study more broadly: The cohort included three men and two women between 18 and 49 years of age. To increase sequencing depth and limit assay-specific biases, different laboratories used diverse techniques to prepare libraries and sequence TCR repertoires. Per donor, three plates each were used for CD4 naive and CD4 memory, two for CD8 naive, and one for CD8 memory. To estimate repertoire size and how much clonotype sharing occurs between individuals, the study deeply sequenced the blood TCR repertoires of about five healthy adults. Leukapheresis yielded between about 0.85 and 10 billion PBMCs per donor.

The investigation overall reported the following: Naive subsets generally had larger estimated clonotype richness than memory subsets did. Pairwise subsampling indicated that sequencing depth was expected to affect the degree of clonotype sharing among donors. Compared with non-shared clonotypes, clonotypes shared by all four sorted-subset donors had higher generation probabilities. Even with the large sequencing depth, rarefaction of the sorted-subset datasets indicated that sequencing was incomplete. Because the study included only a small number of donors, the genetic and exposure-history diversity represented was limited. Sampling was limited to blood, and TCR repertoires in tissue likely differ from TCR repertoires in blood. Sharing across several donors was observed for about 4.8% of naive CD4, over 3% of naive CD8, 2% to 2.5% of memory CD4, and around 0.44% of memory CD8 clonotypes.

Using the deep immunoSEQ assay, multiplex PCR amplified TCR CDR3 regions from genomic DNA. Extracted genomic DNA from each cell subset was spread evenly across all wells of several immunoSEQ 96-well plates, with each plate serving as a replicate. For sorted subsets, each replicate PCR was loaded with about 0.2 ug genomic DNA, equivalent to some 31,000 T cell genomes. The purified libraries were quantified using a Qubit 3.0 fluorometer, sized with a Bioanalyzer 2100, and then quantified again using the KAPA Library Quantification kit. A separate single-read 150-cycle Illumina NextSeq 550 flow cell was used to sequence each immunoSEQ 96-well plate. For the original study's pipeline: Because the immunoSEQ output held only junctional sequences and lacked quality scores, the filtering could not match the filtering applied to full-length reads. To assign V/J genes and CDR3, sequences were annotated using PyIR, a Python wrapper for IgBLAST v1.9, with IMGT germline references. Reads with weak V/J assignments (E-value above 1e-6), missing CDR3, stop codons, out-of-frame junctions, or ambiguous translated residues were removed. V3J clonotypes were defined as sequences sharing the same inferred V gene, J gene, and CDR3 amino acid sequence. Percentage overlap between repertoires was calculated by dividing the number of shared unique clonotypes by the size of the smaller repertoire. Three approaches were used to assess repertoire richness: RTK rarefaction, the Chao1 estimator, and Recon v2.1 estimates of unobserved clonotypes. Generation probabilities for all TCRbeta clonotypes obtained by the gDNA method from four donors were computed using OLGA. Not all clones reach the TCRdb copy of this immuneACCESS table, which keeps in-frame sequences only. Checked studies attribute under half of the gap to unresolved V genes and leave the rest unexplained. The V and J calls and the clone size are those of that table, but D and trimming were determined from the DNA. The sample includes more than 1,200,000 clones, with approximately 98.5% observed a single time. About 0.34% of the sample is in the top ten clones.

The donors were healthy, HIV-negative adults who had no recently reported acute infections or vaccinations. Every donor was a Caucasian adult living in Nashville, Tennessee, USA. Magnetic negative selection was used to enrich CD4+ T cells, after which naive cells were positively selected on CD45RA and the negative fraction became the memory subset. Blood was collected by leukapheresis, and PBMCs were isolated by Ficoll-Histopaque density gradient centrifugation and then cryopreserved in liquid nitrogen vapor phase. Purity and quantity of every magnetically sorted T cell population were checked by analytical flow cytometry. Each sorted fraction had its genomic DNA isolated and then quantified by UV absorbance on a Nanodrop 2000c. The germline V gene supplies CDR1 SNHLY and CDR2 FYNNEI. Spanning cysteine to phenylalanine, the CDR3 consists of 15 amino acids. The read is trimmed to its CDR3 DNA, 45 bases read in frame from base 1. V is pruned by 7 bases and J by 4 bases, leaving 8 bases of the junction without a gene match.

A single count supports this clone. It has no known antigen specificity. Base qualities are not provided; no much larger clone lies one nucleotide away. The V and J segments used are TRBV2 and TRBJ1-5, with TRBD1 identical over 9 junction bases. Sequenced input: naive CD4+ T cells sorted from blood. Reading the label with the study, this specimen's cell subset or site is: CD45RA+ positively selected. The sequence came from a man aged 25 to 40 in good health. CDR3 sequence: CASKIQGALNQPQHF. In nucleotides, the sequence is TGTGCCAGCAAGATACAGGGGGCCCTTAATCAGCCCCAGCATTTT. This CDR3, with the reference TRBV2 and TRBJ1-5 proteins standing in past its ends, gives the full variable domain EPEVTQTPSHQVTQMGQEVILRCVPISNHLYFYWYRQILGQKVEFLVSFYNNEISEKSEIFDDQFSVERPDGSNFTLKIRSTKLEDSAMYFCASKIQGALNQPQHFGDGTRLSIL.